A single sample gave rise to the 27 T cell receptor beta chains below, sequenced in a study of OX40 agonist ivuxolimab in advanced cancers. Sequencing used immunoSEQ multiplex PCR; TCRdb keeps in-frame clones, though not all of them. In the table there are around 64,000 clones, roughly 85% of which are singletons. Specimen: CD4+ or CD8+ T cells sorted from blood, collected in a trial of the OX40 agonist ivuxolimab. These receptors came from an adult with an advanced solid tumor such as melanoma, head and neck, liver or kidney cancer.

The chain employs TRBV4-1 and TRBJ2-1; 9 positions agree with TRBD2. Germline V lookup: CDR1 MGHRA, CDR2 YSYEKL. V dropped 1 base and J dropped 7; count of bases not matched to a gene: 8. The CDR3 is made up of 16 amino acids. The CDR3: CASSQVLAGVINEQFF. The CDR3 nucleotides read TGCGCCAGCAGCCAAGTTTTAGCGGGGGTGATAAATGAGCAGTTCTTC.

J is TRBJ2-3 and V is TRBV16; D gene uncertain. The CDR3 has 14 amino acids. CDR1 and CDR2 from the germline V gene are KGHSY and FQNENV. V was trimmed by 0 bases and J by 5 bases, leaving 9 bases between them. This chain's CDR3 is CASSQSDFEDTQYF. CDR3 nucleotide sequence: TGTGCCAGCAGCCAATCCGACTTTGAAGATACGCAGTATTTT.

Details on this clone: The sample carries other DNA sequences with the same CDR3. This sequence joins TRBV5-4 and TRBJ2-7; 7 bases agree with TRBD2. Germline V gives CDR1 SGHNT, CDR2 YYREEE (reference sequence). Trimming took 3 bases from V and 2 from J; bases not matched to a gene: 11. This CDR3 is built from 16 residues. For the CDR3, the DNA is TGTGCCAGCAGCTATTCCCTGGCGGGGGTACCCTACGAGCAGTACTTC. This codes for CASSYSLAGVPYEQYF.

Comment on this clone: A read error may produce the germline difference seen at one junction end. The CDR3 region is CASSSQGQGNYGYTF. The CDR3 DNA reads TGTGCCAGCAGTTCCCAGGGACAGGGCAACTATGGCTACACCTTC. The rearrangement uses TRBV10-3 and TRBJ1-2, with 9 bases identical to TRBD1. This CDR3 contains 15 residues. Germline loops: CDR1 ENHRY, CDR2 SYGVKD.

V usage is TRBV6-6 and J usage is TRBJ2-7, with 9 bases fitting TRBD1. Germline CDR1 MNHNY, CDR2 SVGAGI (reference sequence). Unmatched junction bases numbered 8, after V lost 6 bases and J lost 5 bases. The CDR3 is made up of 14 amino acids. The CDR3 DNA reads TGTGCCAGCAGCCCCGGGACAGGGATACACGAGCAGTACTTC. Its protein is CASSPGTGIHEQYF.

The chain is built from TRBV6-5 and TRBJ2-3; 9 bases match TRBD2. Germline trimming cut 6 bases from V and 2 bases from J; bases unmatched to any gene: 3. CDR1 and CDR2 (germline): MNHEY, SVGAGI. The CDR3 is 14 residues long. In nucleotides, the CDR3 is TGTGCCAGCAGGCCGGGACTAGCCACAGATACGCAGTATTTT. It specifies CASRPGLATDTQYF.

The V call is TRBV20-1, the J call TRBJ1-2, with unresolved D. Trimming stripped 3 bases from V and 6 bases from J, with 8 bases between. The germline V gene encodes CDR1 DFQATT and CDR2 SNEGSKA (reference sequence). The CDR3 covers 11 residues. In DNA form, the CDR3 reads TGCAGTGCTAGTGTAGGGCATGGCTACACCTTC. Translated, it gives CSASVGHGYTF.

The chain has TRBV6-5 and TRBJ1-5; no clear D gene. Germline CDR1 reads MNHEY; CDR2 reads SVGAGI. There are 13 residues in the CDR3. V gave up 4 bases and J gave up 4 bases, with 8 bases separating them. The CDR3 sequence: CASSWALNQPQHF. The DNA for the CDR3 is TGTGCCAGCAGTTGGGCTCTGAATCAGCCCCAGCATTTT.

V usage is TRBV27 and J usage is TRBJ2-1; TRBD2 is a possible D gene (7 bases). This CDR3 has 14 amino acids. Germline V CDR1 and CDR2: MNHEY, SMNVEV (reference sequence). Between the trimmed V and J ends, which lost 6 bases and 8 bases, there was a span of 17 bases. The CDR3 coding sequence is TGTGCCAGCAGCTCTAGGGGGGGTCTCTATGAGCAGTTCTTC. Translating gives CASSSRGGLYEQFF.

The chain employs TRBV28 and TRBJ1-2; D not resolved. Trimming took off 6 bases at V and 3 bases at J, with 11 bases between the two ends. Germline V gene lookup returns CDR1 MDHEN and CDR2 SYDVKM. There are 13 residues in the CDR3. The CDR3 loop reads CASSSITDYGYTF. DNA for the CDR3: TGTGCCAGCAGCTCAATCACTGACTATGGCTACACCTTC.

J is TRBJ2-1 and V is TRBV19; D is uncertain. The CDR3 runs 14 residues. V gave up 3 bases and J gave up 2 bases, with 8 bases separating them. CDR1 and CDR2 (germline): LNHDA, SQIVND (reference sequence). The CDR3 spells CASSIRQPYNEQFF. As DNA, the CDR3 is TGTGCCAGTAGTATCCGGCAGCCCTACAATGAGCAGTTCTTC.

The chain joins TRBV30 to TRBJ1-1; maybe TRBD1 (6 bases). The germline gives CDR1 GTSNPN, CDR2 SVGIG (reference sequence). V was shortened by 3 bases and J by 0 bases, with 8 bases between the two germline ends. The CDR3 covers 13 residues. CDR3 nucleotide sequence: TGTGCCTGGAGAGGGGGAGTGAACACTGAAGCTTTCTTT. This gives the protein CAWRGGVNTEAFF.

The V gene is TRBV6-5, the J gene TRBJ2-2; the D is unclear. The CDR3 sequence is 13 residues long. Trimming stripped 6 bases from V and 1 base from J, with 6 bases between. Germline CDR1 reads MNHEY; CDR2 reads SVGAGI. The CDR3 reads CASRNGNTGELFF. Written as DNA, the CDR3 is TGTGCCAGCAGAAACGGGAACACCGGGGAGCTGTTTTTT.

The CDR3 reads CASSILTGRQPGELFF. CDR3 DNA: TGTGCCAGTAGTATATTAACAGGGAGACAACCCGGGGAGCTGTTTTTT. This chain joins TRBV19 and TRBJ2-2; tentatively, D is TRBD1 (6 bases). CDR1 and CDR2 (germline): LNHDA, SQIVND (reference sequence). The CDR3 consists of 16 residues. The V end lost 2 bases, the J end lost 6 bases, and 16 bases lay between the germline ends.

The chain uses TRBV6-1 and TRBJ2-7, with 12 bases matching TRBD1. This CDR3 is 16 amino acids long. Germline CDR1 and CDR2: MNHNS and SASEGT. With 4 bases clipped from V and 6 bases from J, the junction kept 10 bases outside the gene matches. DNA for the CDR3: TGTGCCAGCAGTGCAAGGGACAGGGGGCGCGGAGGCGAGCAGTACTTC. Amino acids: CASSARDRGRGGEQYF.

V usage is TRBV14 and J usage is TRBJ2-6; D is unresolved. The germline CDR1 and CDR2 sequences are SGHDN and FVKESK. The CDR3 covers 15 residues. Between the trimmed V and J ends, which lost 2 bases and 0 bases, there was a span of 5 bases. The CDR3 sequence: CASSQMGSGANVLTF. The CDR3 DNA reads TGTGCCAGCAGCCAAATGGGCTCTGGGGCCAACGTCCTGACTTTC.

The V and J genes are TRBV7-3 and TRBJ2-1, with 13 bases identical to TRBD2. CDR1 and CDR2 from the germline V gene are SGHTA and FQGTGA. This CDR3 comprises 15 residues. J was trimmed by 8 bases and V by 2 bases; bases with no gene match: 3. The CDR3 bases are TGTGCCAGCAGCTTATTTACTAGCGGGAGGGATGAGCAGTTCTTC. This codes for CASSLFTSGRDEQFF.

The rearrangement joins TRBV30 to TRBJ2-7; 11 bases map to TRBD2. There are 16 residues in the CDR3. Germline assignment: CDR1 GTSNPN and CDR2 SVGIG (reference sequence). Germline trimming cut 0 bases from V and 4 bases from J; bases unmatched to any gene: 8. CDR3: CAWSVVTSGSKYEQYF. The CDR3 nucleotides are TGTGCCTGGAGTGTAGTAACTAGCGGGAGTAAGTACGAGCAGTACTTC.

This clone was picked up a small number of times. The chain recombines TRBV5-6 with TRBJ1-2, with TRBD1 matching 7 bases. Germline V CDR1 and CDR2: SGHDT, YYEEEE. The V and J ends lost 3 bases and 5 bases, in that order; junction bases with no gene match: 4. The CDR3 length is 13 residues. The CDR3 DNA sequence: TGTGCCAGCAGCTGGGGACAGACTTATGGCTACACCTTC. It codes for CASSWGQTYGYTF.

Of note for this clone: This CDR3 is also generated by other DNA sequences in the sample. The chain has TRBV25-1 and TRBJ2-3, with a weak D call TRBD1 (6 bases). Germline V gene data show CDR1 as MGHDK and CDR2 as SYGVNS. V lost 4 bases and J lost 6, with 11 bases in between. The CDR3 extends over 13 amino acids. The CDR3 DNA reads TGTGCCAGCAGTGCACAGGGTTTCGATACGCAGTATTTT. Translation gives CASSAQGFDTQYF.

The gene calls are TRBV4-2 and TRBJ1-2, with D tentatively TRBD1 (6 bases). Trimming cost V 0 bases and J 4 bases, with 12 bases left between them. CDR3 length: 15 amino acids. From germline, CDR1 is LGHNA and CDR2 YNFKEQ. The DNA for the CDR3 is TGTGCCAGCAGCCAAGATACAGGGCAAACCTATGGCTACACCTTC. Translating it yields CASSQDTGQTYGYTF.

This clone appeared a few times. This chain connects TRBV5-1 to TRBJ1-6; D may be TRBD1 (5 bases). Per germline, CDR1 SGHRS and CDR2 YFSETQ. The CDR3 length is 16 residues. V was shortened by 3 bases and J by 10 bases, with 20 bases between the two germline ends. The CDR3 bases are TGCGCCAGCAGCTCCCGGGGTATGGGGACGAGGTCACCCCTCCACTTT. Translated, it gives CASSSRGMGTRSPLHF.

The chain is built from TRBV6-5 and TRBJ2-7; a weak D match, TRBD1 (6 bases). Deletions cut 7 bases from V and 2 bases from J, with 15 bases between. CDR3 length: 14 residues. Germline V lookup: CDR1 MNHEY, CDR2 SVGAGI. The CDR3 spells CASTTLTGPYEQYF. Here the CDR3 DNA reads TGTGCCAGCACCACGCTGACAGGTCCCTACGAGCAGTACTTC.

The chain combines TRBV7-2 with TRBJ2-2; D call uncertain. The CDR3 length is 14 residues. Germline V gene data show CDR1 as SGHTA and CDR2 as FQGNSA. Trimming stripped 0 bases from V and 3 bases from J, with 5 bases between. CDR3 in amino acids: CASSLAQYTGELFF. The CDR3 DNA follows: TGTGCCAGCAGCTTAGCCCAGTACACCGGGGAGCTGTTTTTT.

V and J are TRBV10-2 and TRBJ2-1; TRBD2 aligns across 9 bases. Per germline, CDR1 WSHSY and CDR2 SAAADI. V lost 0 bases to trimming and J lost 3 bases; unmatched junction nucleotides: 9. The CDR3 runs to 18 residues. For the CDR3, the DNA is TGCGCCAGCAGTGAGTCGGAGCGGCGGGGGGGCGGCTACAATGAGCAGTTCTTC. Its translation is CASSESERRGGGYNEQFF.

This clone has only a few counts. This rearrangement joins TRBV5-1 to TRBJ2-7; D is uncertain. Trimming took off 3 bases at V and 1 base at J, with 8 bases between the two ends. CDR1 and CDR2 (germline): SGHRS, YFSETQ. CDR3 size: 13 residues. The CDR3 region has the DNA TGCGCCAGCAGCTCGGGCCCGTCCTACGAGCAGTACTTC. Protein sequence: CASSSGPSYEQYF.

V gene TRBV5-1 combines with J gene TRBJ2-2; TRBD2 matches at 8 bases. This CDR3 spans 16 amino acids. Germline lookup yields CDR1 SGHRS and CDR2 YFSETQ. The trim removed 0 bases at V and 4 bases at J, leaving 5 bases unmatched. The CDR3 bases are TGCGCCAGCAGCTTGGAACTAGCGGACGGCACCGGGGAGCTGTTTTTT. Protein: CASSLELADGTGELFF.